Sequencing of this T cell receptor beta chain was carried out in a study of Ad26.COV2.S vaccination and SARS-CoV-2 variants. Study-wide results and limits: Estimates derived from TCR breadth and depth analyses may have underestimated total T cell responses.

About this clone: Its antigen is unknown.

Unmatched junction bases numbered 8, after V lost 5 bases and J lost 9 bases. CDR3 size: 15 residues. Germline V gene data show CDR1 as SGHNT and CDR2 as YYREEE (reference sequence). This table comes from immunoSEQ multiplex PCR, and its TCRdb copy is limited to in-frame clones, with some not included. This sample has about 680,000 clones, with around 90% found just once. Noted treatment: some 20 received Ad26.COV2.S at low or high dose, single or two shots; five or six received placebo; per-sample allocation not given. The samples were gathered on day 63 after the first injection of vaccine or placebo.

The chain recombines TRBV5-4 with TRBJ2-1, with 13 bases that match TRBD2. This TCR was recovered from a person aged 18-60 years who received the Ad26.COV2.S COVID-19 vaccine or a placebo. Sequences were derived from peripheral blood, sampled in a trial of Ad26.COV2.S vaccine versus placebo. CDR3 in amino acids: CASRLGLAGAAEQFF. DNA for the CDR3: TGTGCCAGCAGGTTAGGACTAGCGGGAGCAGCTGAGCAGTTCTTC.